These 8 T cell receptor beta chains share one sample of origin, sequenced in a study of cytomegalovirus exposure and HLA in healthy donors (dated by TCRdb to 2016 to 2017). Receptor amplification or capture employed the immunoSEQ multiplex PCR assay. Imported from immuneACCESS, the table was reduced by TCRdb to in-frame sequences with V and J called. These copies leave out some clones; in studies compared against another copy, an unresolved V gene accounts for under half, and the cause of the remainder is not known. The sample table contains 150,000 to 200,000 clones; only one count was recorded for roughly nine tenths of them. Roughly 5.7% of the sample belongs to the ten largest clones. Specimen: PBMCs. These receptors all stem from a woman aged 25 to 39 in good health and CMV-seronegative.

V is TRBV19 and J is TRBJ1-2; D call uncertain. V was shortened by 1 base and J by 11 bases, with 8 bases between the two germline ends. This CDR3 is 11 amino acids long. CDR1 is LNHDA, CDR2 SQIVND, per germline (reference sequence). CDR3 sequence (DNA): TGTGCCAGTAGTATAGCTCTTCAATACACCTTC. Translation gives CASSIALQYTF.

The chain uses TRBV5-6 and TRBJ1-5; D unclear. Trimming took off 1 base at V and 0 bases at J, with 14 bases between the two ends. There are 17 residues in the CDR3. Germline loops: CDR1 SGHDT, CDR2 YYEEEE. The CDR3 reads CASSLRGRPYSNQPQHF. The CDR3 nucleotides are TGTGCCAGCAGCTTGCGCGGCAGGCCTTATAGCAATCAGCCCCAGCATTTT.

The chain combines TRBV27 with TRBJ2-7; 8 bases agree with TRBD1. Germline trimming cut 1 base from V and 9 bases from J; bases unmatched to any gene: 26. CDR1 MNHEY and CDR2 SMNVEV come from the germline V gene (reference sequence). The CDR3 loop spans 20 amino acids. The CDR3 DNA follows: TGTGCCAGCAGTTTATTAGGGGAGACAGGGGCGCGCCCGGTGGGCTGCGCGCAGTACTTC. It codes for CASSLLGETGARPVGCAQYF.

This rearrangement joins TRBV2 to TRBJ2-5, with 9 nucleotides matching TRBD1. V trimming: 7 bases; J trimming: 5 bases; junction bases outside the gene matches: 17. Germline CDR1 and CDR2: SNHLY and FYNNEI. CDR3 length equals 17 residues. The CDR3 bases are TGTGCCAGCAAACCGGGACAGGGTCAATTTGTTGCGGAGACCCAGTACTTC. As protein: CASKPGQGQFVAETQYF.

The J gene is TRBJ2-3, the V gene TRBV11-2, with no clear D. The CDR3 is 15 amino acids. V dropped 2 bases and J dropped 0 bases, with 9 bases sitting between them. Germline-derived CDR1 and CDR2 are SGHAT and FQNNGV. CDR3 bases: TGTGCCAGCAGCTTATATACACTTAGCACAGATACGCAGTATTTT. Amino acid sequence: CASSLYTLSTDTQYF.

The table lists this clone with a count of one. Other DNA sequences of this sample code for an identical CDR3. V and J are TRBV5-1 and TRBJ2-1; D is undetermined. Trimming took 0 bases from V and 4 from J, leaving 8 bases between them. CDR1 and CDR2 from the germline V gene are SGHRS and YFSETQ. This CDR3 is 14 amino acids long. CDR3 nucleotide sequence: TGCGCCAGCAGCTTGGGCGGTCCGTACAATGAGCAGTTCTTC. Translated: CASSLGGPYNEQFF.

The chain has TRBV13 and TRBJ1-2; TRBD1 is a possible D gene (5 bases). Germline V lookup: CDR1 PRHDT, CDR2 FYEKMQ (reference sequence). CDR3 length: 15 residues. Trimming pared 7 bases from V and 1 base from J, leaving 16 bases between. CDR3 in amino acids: CASTLGGRGNYGYTF. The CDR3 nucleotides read TGTGCCAGCACCCTCGGGGGTCGGGGTAACTATGGCTACACCTTC.

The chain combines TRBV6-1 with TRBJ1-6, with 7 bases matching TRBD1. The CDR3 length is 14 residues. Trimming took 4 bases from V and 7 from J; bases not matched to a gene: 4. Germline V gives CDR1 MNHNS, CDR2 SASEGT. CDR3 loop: CASSAGTDNSPLHF. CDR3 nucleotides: TGTGCCAGCAGTGCCGGGACAGACAATTCACCCCTCCACTTT.